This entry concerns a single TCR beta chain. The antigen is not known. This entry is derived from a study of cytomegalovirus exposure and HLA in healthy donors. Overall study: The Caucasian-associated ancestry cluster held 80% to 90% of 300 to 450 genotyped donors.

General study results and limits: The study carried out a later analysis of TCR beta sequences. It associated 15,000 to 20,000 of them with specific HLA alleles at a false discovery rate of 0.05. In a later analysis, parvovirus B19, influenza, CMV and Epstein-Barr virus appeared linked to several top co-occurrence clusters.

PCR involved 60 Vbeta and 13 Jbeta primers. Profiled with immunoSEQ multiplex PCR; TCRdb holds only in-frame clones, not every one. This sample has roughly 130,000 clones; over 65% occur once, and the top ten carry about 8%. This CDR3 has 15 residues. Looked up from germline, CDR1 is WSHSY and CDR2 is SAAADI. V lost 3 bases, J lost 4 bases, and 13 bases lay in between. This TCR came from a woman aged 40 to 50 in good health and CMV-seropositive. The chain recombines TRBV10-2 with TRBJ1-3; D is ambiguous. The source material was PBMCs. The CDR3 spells CASSEGRSGGNTIYF. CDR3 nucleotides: TGCGCCAGCAGTGAAGGCAGGAGCGGAGGAAACACCATATATTTT.